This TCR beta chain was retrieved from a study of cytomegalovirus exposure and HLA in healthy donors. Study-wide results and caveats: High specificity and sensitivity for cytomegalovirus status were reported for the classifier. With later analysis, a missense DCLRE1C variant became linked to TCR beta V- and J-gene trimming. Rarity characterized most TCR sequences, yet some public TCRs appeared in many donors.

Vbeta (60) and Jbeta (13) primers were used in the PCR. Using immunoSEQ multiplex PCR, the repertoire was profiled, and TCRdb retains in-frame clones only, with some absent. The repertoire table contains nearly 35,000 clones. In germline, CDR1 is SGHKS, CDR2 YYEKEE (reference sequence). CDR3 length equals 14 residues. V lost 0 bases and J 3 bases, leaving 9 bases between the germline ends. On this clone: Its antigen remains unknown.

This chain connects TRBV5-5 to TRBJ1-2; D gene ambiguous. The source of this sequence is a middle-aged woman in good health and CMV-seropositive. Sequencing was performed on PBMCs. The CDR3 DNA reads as TGTGCCAGCAGCTTGGGGGCCGGATACTATGGCTACACCTTC. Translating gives CASSLGAGYYGYTF.